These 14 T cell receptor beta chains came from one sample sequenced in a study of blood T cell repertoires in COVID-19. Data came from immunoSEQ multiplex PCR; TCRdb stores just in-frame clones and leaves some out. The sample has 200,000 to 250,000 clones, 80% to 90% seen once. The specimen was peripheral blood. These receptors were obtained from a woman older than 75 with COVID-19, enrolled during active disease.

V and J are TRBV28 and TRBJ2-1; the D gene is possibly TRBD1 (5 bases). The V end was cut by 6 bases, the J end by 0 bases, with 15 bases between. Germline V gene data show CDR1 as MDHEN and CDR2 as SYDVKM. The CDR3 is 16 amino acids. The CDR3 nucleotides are TGTGCCAGCAGGTTTCCGCAGGGTAGCTCCTACAATGAGCAGTTCTTC. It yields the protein CASRFPQGSSYNEQFF.

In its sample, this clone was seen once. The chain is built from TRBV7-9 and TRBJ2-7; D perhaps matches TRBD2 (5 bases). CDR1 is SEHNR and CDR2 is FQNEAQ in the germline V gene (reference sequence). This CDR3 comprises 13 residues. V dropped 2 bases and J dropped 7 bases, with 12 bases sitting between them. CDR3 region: CASSLSVGGEQYV. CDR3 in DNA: TGTGCCAGCAGCTTATCTGTCGGCGGGGAGCAGTACGTC.

CDR3 DNA: TGTGCCAGCAGCGCGGCAGGGGCGAACACTGAAGCTTTCTTT. As protein: CASSAAGANTEAFF. V usage is TRBV11-1 and J usage is TRBJ1-1, with a weak D call TRBD1 (6 bases). CDR3 length: 14 residues. The V and J ends lost 5 bases and 1 base respectively, with 11 bases between them. CDR1 is SGHAT, CDR2 FQDESV, per germline (reference sequence). The full variable domain, with the rest looked up from reference TRBV11-1 and TRBJ1-1, is EAEVAQSPRYKITEKSQAVAFWCDPISGHATLYWYRQILGQGPELLVQFQDESVVDDSQLPKDRFSAERLKGVDSTLKIQPAELGDSAMYLCASSAAGANTEAFFGQGTRLTVV.

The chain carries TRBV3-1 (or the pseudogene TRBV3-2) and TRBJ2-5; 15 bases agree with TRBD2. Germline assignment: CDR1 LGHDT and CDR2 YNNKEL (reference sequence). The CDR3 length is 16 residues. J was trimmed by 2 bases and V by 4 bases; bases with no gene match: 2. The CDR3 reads CASSRGTSGGQETQYF. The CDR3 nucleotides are TGTGCCAGCAGCCGAGGGACTAGCGGGGGGCAAGAGACCCAGTACTTC.

DNA of the CDR3: TGTGCCAGCAGCGAGGGACAGTGGTATGGCTACACCTTC. Its protein is CASSEGQWYGYTF. The chain uses TRBV9 and TRBJ1-2; 7 nucleotides line up with TRBD1. CDR3 length: 13 residues. Germline V CDR1 and CDR2: SGDLS, YYNGEE. V dropped 3 bases and J dropped 5; count of bases not matched to a gene: 4.

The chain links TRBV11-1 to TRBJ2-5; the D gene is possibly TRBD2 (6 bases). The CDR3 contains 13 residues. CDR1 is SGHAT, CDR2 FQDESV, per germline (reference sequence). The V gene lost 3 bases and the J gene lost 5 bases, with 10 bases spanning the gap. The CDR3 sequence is CASSFRGGETQYF. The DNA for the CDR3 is TGTGCCAGCAGCTTTCGGGGAGGTGAGACCCAGTACTTC.

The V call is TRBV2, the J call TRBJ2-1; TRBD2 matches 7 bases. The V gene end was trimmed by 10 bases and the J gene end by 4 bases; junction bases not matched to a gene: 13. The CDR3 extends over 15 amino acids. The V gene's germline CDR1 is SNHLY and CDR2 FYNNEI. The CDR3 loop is CATKGRAGEYNEQFF. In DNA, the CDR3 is TGTGCCACCAAAGGGAGGGCGGGGGAGTACAATGAGCAGTTCTTC.

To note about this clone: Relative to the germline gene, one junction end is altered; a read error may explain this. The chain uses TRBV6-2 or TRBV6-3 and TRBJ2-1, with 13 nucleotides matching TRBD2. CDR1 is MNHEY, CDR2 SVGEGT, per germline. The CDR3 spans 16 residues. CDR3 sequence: CAGSQRLAGGIYEQLF. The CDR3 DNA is TGTGCCGGCAGTCAACGACTAGCGGGGGGCATATATGAGCAGCTCTTC.

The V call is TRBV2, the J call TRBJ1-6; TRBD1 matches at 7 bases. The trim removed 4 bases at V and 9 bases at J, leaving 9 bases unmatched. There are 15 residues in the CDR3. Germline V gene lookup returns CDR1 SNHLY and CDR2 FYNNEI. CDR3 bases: TGTGCCAGCAGTGGGACTGGGCAGGGGGTTTCACCCCTCCACTTT. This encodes CASSGTGQGVSPLHF.

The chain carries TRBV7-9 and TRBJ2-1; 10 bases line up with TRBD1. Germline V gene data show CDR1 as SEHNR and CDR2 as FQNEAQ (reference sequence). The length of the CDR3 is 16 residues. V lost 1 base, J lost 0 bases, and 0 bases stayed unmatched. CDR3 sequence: CASSLGDRGSYNEQFF. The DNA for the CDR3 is TGTGCCAGCAGCTTAGGGGACAGGGGCTCCTACAATGAGCAGTTCTTC.

The CDR3 DNA is TGTGCCAGCAGCCCTACAGGGGCTGATGAAGCTTTCTTT. Amino acids: CASSPTGADEAFF. The V gene is TRBV7-3, the J gene TRBJ1-1; the match to TRBD1 covers 7 bases. Germline trimming cut 5 bases from V and 7 bases from J; bases unmatched to any gene: 7. This CDR3 spans 13 amino acids. CDR1 is SGHTA, CDR2 FQGTGA, per germline.

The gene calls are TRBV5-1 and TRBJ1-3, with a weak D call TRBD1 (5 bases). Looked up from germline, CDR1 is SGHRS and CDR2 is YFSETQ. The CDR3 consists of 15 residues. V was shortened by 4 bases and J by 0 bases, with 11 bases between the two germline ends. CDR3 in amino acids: CASSTQGPSGNTIYF. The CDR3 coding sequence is TGCGCCAGCAGCACGCAGGGCCCCTCTGGAAACACCATATATTTT.

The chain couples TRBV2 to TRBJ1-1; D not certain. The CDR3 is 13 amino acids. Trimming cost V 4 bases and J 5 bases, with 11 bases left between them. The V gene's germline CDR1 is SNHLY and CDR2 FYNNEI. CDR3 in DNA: TGTGCCAGCAGTGTACAGAGAGGGACTGAAGCTTTCTTT. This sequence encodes CASSVQRGTEAFF.

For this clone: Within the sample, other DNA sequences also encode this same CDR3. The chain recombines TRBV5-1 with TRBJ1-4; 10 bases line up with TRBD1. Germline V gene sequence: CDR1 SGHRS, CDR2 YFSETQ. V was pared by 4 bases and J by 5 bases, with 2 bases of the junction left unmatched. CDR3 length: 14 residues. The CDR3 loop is CASSPGQGNEKLFF. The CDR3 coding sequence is TGCGCCAGCAGCCCGGGACAGGGGAATGAAAAACTGTTTTTT.